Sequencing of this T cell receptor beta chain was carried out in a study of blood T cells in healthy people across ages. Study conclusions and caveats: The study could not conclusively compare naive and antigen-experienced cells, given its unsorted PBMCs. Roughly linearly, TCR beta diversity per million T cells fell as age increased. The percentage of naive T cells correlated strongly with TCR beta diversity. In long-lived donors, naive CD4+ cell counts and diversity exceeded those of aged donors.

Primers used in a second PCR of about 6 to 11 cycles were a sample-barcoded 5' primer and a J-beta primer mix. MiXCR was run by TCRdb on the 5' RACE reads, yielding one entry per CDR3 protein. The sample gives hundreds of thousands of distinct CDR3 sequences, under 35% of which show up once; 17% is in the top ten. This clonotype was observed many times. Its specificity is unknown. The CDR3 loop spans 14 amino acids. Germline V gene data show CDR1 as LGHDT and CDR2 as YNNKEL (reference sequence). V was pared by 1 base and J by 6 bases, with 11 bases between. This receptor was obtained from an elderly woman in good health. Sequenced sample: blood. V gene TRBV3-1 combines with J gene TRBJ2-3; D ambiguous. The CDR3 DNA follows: TGTGCCAGCAGCCAAGGATTCCCTCTGGATACGCAGTATTTT. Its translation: CASSQGFPLDTQYF.